This TCR beta chain comes out of a study of blood T cells in healthy people across ages. Looking at the study overall: Per every two T cells, about one barcoded beta molecule was captured by template switching. Findings and caveats of the study: Aged donors had fewer naive CD4+ cells and lower diversity than long-lived donors. Observed TCR beta diversity per million T cells went down as age went up. This fall followed a roughly linear course with age.

The CDR3 has 12 residues. Trimming stripped 6 bases from V and 10 bases from J, with 16 bases between. Looked up from germline, CDR1 is DFQATT and CDR2 is SNEGSKA (reference sequence). Through a sample-barcoded 5' primer and a J-beta primer mix, a second PCR was run for roughly 6 to 12 cycles. MiXCR, applied by TCRdb to the 5' RACE reads, yields one record per CDR3 protein. The sample consists of over 1,300,000 distinct CDR3 sequences, approximately 60% of them appearing once. Of note for this clonotype: Antigen specificity is unknown.

The sample comprised blood. The source of this sequence is a man younger than 35 in good health. This chain uses TRBV20-1 with TRBJ2-1; possible D gene TRBD1, 6 bases. CDR3 coding DNA: TGCAGTGCAACAGGGTGGATGGGAGAGCAGTTCTTC. It yields the protein CSATGWMGEQFF.